This T cell receptor beta chain was identified in a study of monozygotic twins with inflammatory bowel disease. As concerns this clonotype: Its antigen is as yet unknown.

This CDR3 spans 13 amino acids. Germline CDR1 LGHNA, CDR2 YSLEER. Researchers put TCRalpha and TCRbeta cDNA through two nested PCRs lasting approximately 16 and 9 cycles. Reanalyzing the 5' RACE reads, TCRdb keeps one entry per CDR3 protein, without DNA. Here the sample table reports 350,000 to 400,000 distinct CDR3 sequences. Points from the study as a whole: There was no way to distinguish the different T cell subtypes. Especially with disease activity, IBD patients had fewer clonotypes in common with others than healthy twins did. Nothing supported a single strong signal or clonotype that was associated with IBD.

The sequencing input was blood. This rearrangement joins TRBV4-3 to TRBJ2-5. The clonotype was recovered from a human donor with ulcerative colitis or Crohn's disease, or a healthy co-twin of an affected twin (not recorded which). The CDR3 sequence: CASSQDIRETQYF.